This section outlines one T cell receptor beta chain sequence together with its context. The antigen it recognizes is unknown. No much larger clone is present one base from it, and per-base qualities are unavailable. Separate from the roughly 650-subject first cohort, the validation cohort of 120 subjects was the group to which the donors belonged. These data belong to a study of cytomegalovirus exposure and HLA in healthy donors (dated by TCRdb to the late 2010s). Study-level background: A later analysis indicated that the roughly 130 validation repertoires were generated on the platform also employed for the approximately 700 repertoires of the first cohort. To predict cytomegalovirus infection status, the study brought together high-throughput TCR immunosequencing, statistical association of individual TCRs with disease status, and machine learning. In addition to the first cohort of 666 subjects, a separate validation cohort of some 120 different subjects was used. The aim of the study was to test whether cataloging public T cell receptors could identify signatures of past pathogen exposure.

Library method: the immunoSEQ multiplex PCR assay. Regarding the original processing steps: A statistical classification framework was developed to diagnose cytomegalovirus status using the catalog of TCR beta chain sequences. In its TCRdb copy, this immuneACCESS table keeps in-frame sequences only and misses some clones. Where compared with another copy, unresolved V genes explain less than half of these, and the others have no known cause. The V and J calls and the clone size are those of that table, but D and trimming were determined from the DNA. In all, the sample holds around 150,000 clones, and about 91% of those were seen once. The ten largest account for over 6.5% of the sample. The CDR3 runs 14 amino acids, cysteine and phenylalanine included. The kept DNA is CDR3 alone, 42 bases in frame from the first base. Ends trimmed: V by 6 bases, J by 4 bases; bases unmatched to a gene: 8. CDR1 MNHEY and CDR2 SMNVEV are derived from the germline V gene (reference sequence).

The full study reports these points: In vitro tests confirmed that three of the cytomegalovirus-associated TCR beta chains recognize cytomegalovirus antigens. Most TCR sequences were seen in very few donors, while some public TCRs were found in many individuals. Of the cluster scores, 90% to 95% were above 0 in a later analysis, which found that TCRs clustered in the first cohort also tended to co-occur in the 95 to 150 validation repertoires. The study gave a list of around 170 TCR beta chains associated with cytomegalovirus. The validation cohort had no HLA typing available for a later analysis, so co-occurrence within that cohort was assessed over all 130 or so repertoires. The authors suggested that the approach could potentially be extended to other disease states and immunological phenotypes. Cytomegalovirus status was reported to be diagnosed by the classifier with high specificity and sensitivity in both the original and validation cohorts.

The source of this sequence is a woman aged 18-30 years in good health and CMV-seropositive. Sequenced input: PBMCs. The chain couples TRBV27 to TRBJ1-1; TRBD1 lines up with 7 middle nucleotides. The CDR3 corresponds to CASSLQGSGTEAFF. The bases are TGTGCCAGCAGCCTACAGGGGAGTGGCACTGAAGCTTTCTTT.